Described below is a single TCR beta chain sequence and its context. This sample was included in a study of blood T cell repertoires in COVID-19. About the research overall: The United States, Italy and Spain supplied acute and convalescent COVID-19 samples. Sample material is recorded as cDNA or gDNA derived from T cells, B-cell-depleted T cells, or PBMCs.

V lost 6 bases and J 5 bases, leaving 11 bases between the germline ends. This CDR3 is built from 14 residues. CDR1 is MGHDK, CDR2 SYGVNS, per germline. As processed by the authors: Reference gene primer amplification gave nucleated cell count estimates. Produced via immunoSEQ multiplex PCR; TCRdb's table is partial and in-frame only. The DNA was the basis for D and trimming; V, J and clone size are from that table. The data contain fewer than 75,000 clones, roughly 79% of them singletons. This TCR was recovered from a woman aged 55-70 years with acute or convalescent COVID-19. Sequencing was done on a sample of peripheral blood. The J gene is TRBJ1-6, the V gene TRBV25-1; D remains unclear. The CDR3 DNA reads as TGTGCCAGCAGCCTAGGAGGGAATAATTCACCCCTCCACTTT. Translating it yields CASSLGGNNSPLHF.